A single sample gave rise to the 24 T cell receptor beta chains below, sequenced in a study of human T cells and chemical hapten exposure. TCRdb ran MiXCR on the RACE reads and lists one entry per CDR3 protein. The table shows 370,000 or so distinct CDR3 sequences, with approximately 4.4% occurring only once. The time point denotes: patch test 1, 2 weeks after DPC sensitization. As to treatment: therapeutic diphenylcyclopropenone sensitization with weekly scalp DPC. The sequenced sample was whole blood, obtained in connection with sensitization to the hapten diphenylcyclopropenone (DPC). Every receptor here comes from a woman aged 45-65 years with alopecia areata. Some clones in this sample may be carry-over from other donors' samples.

In its sample, this clonotype was seen many times. This chain joins TRBV7-9 and TRBJ1-2, with 7 bases matching TRBD1. The CDR3 extends over 14 amino acids. Losses at the gene ends were 5 bases for V and 5 bases for J; bases not matched to a gene: 8. Germline CDR1 reads SEHNR; CDR2 reads FQNEAQ (reference sequence). The CDR3 protein is CASSPTGKEYGYTF. DNA of the CDR3: TGTGCCAGCAGCCCGACAGGGAAAGAGTATGGCTACACCTTC.

This clonotype occurred a few times. This chain connects TRBV15 to TRBJ1-2; 7 nucleotides line up with TRBD1. The germline V gene encodes CDR1 LNHNV and CDR2 YYDKDF (reference sequence). With V trimmed by 6 bases and J by 4 bases, 8 bases remained unmatched. The CDR3 is 14 residues long. CDR3 in DNA: TGTGCCACCAGGTCGCGGGACAGAATCTATGGCTACACCTTC. It yields the protein CATRSRDRIYGYTF.

This clonotype has a count of ten or more. The gene calls are TRBV20-1 and TRBJ2-3; tentative D call: TRBD2 (6 bases). Per the germline V gene, CDR1 is DFQATT and CDR2 is SNEGSKA (reference sequence). V was trimmed by 6 bases and J by 0 bases, leaving 13 bases between them. There are 14 residues in the CDR3. CDR3 region: CSATGAGSTDTQYF. CDR3 in DNA: TGCAGTGCAACCGGTGCGGGAAGCACAGATACGCAGTATTTT.

Ten or more counts support this clonotype. The chain has TRBV20-1 and TRBJ2-7; TRBD2 aligns across 7 bases. Germline trimming cut 1 base from V and 3 bases from J; bases unmatched to any gene: 9. The CDR3 loop spans 15 amino acids. The V gene's germline CDR1 is DFQATT and CDR2 SNEGSKA (reference sequence). In DNA form, the CDR3 reads TGCAGTGCTAGAGCCTTGAGGACTAGGGACTACGAGCAGTACTTC. Translating it yields CSARALRTRDYEQYF.

This clonotype was detected only a few times. The chain joins TRBV7-9 to TRBJ1-1, with unresolved D. The CDR3 spans 15 residues. In germline, CDR1 is SEHNR, CDR2 FQNEAQ (reference sequence). Trimming removed 7 bases at V and 2 bases at J, with 17 bases between. The DNA of the CDR3 is TGTGCCAGCAACCTCGTTGGCTCGGAAAACACTGAAGCTTTCTTT. Translated: CASNLVGSENTEAFF.

This clonotype appeared a few times. The rearrangement uses TRBV4-3 and TRBJ1-5; no definite D call. The V end lost 0 bases, the J end lost 6 bases, and 6 bases lay between the germline ends. Germline V gene sequence: CDR1 LGHNA, CDR2 YSLEER. This CDR3 region has 13 residues. This CDR3 reads CASSQDPPQPQHF. CDR3 sequence (DNA): TGCGCCAGCAGCCAAGATCCGCCTCAGCCCCAGCATTTT.

The CDR3 loop reads CASSSVQVLNTEAFF. The CDR3 DNA reads TGTGCCAGCAGCTCGGTCCAGGTTCTGAACACTGAAGCTTTCTTT. This chain connects TRBV5-5 to TRBJ1-1; D gene unclear. Germline assignment: CDR1 SGHKS and CDR2 YYEKEE (reference sequence). Trimming removed 3 bases at V and 0 bases at J, with 12 bases between. The length of the CDR3 is 15 residues.

This clonotype appeared a few times. V is TRBV10-3 and J is TRBJ1-1; 7 bases agree with TRBD1. CDR1 and CDR2 (germline): ENHRY, SYGVKD. The V and J ends lost 5 bases and 0 bases, in that order; junction bases with no gene match: 6. The CDR3 length is 15 residues. The CDR3: CAISPGTAMNTEAFF. The CDR3 DNA follows: TGTGCCATCAGTCCCGGGACAGCAATGAACACTGAAGCTTTCTTT.

This clonotype was seen many times. This rearrangement joins TRBV5-1 to TRBJ2-3; tentative D call: TRBD1 (7 bases). The germline V gene has CDR1 SGHRS and CDR2 YFSETQ. There are 15 residues in the CDR3. V was pared by 0 bases and J by 5 bases, with 13 bases between. The CDR3 DNA reads as TGCGCCAGCAGCTTGGAAGGAGGGGGCAAAGATACGCAGTATTTT. Its protein is CASSLEGGGKDTQYF.

A few counts support this clonotype. V is TRBV20-1 and J is TRBJ1-2, with 12 bases identical to TRBD1. This CDR3 contains 17 residues. V lost 1 base and J lost 2; bases outside the gene matches: 8. Germline loops: CDR1 DFQATT, CDR2 SNEGSKA (reference sequence). This chain's CDR3 is CSARGPGQGAENYGYTF. The CDR3 nucleotides read TGCAGTGCTAGAGGGCCGGGACAGGGGGCAGAGAACTATGGCTACACCTTC.

This clonotype showed up just a few times. This rearrangement joins TRBV20-1 to TRBJ1-1, with D unclear. The V end lost 1 base, the J end lost 0 bases, and 12 bases lay between the germline ends. The CDR3 spans 15 residues. Germline assignment: CDR1 DFQATT and CDR2 SNEGSKA (reference sequence). CDR3 in DNA: TGCAGTGCTAGAGGGGTTACGGGTATGAACACTGAAGCTTTCTTT. Translating it yields CSARGVTGMNTEAFF.

This clonotype was picked up many times. V gene TRBV7-2 combines with J gene TRBJ1-2; D remains unclear. The CDR3 loop spans 17 amino acids. CDR1 is SGHTA and CDR2 is FQGNSA in the germline V gene. Deletions cut 1 base from V and 0 bases from J, with 15 bases between. CDR3 nucleotide sequence: TGTGCCAGCAGCTTAGGGGGTGCGGGCCTAGCTAACTATGGCTACACCTTC. As protein: CASSLGGAGLANYGYTF.

A few counts support this clonotype. This chain links TRBV12-3 or TRBV12-4 with TRBJ2-6, with 8 bases aligning to TRBD1. CDR3 length: 15 amino acids. V shed 5 bases, J shed 4 bases, and the junction held 4 bases outside the gene matches. The CDR3 DNA reads as TGTGCCAGCAGTCCGACAGGGGTCGGGGCCAACGTCCTGACTTTC. This codes for CASSPTGVGANVLTF.

This clonotype has ten or more counts. The chain links TRBV18 to TRBJ2-7; no definite D call. The germline V gene encodes CDR1 KGHSH and CDR2 LQKENI. The CDR3 is 14 amino acids. The ends were cut back, 3 bases at V and 4 bases at J, with 13 bases in the middle. The chain's CDR3 is CASSPASNTYEQYF. As DNA, the CDR3 is TGTGCCAGCTCACCGGCTAGTAATACGTACGAGCAGTACTTC.

In this sample, this clonotype turned up many times. DNA for the CDR3: TGCGCCAGCAGCTTGGAAGGGCCTGGCGCTGGGGCCAACGTCCTGACTTTC. This codes for CASSLEGPGAGANVLTF. The chain couples TRBV5-1 to TRBJ2-6; D is unresolved. This CDR3 has 17 amino acids. V lost 0 bases, J lost 2 bases, and 12 bases lay in between. CDR1 SGHRS and CDR2 YFSETQ come from the germline V gene.

This clonotype was observed many times. The chain employs TRBV11-2 and TRBJ2-7; 7 bases align to TRBD2. The CDR3 is made up of 14 amino acids. Trimming removed 0 bases from V and 7 bases from J; junction bases left unmatched: 6. CDR1 and CDR2 from the germline V gene are SGHAT and FQNNGV. In nucleotides, the CDR3 is TGTGCCAGCAGCTTAGAGCGGGAGATAGGGGAGCAGTACTTC. Translation: CASSLEREIGEQYF.

This clonotype was seen a few times. The CDR3 DNA follows: TGTGCCAGCAGCTTAGGGCAGACCACCTACGAGCAGTACTTC. It is translated as CASSLGQTTYEQYF. The gene calls are TRBV5-6 and TRBJ2-7; D gene ambiguous. V lost 2 bases to trimming and J lost 2 bases, with 11 bases between them. CDR3 length: 14 residues. CDR1 and CDR2 (germline): SGHDT, YYEEEE.

This clonotype has only a few counts. J is TRBJ2-3 and V is TRBV10-3; D call uncertain. Trimming took 10 bases from V and 4 from J, leaving 15 bases between them. The CDR3 spans 13 residues. The germline CDR1 and CDR2 sequences are ENHRY and SYGVKD. The CDR3 loop is CATEMAGADTQYF. The DNA for the CDR3 is TGTGCCACCGAAATGGCTGGGGCAGATACGCAGTATTTT.

This clonotype showed up many times. This chain uses TRBV20-1 with TRBJ2-6, with D unresolved. Germline-derived CDR1 and CDR2 are DFQATT and SNEGSKA (reference sequence). V lost 3 bases to trimming and J lost 1 base, with 10 bases between them. The CDR3 has 15 residues. Here the CDR3 DNA reads TGCAGTGCTAGCCCTGGGGTGTCTGGGGCCAACGTCCTGACTTTC. Translation: CSASPGVSGANVLTF.

This clonotype was seen ten or more times. The chain couples TRBV3-1 to TRBJ2-3; D possibly uses TRBD1 or TRBD2 (6 bases each). The CDR3 runs to 18 residues. Germline V gene lookup returns CDR1 LGHDT and CDR2 YNNKEL (reference sequence). V lost 7 bases and J 0 bases, leaving 23 bases between the germline ends. The CDR3 sequence: CASKGGSGGSGSTDTQYF. As DNA, the CDR3 is TGTGCCAGCAAAGGGGGTAGCGGAGGCTCAGGAAGCACAGATACGCAGTATTTT.

This clonotype was recorded at least ten times. The chain employs TRBV7-6 and TRBJ2-1, with TRBD2 matching 7 bases. CDR1 SGHVS and CDR2 FNYEAQ come from the germline V gene. The CDR3 loop spans 13 amino acids. V lost 1 base and J lost 10; bases outside the gene matches: 4. The CDR3 DNA reads as TGTGCCAGCAGCTTAGGCGGGGGTGTAGAGCAGTTCTTC. This gives the protein CASSLGGGVEQFF.

This clonotype has a count of ten or more. The rearrangement joins TRBV20-1 to TRBJ2-7, with 7 bases lining up with TRBD2. V gave up 3 bases and J gave up 2 bases; unmatched junction bases: 7. Germline V gene data show CDR1 as DFQATT and CDR2 as SNEGSKA (reference sequence). This CDR3 region has 14 residues. Here the CDR3 reads CSASKPSGTYEQYF. CDR3 coding DNA: TGCAGTGCTAGTAAGCCCAGCGGGACCTACGAGCAGTACTTC.

Many counts were recorded for this clonotype. The rearrangement joins TRBV13 to TRBJ2-7, with 8 bases matching TRBD2. This CDR3 comprises 16 residues. The V segment lost 4 bases and the J segment 2 bases; nucleotides outside the gene matches: 10. Germline CDR1 and CDR2: PRHDT and FYEKMQ (reference sequence). In nucleotides, the CDR3 is TGTGCCAGCAGCTCCCACGCAGATAGCGGGACCTACGAGCAGTACTTC. As protein: CASSSHADSGTYEQYF.

V usage is TRBV12-3 or TRBV12-4 and J usage is TRBJ1-1; possibly TRBD1 for D (5 bases). Trimming removed 1 base at V and 6 bases at J, with 9 bases between. This CDR3 spans 13 amino acids. The CDR3 DNA sequence: TGTGCCAGCAGTTTAGGGGGCTGGGCTGAAGCTTTCTTT. It is translated as CASSLGGWAEAFF.